The 10 T cell receptor beta chains listed next were all sequenced from one sample in a study of T cell repertoires in cytomegalovirus infection. TCRdb independently ran MiXCR on the reads; one entry per CDR3 protein. Of hundreds of thousands of distinct CDR3 sequences listed, 30% to 35% are singletons. The antigens for these receptors are not known. The sample in question was cultured PBMCs, obtained from culture after CMV antigen stimulation. These receptors were obtained from a human donor in good health (CMV status not recorded). Some clones in this sample may be carry-over from other donors' samples.

This chain connects TRBV6-6 to TRBJ2-3; D remains unclear. There are 14 residues in the CDR3. Germline loops: CDR1 MNHNY, CDR2 SVGAGI (reference sequence). V lost 8 bases to trimming and J lost 1 base, with 13 bases between them. The CDR3 here is CASRSPVGTDTQYF. CDR3 in DNA: TGTGCCAGCCGTTCCCCCGTGGGCACAGATACGCAGTATTTT.

Concerning this clonotype: A single base separates this from a much larger clone, so it may be a read error. V is TRBV11-3 and J is TRBJ2-1, with TRBD2 as a possible D gene (5 bases). Looked up from germline, CDR1 is SGHNT and CDR2 is YENEEA. There are 13 residues in the CDR3. Trimming pared 1 base from V and 5 bases from J, leaving 6 bases between. The CDR3 DNA reads TGTGCCAGCAGCTTAGCGGAGGACAATGAGCAGTTCTTC. Translation gives CASSLAEDNEQFF.

This chain connects TRBV6-2 or TRBV6-3 to TRBJ2-7; D is perhaps TRBD1 (6 bases). Trimming took 2 bases from V and 0 from J, leaving 11 bases between them. The CDR3 totals 15 residues. Germline V lookup: CDR1 MNHEY, CDR2 SVGEGT. CDR3 DNA sequence: TGTGCCAGCAGTTACATGGGGGCCCCCTCCTACGAGCAGTACTTC. Residues: CASSYMGAPSYEQYF.

The CDR3 here is CASSTRGAHYNEQFF. CDR3 in DNA: TGTGCCAGCAGCACGAGGGGGGCCCACTACAATGAGCAGTTCTTC. V usage is TRBV7-6 and J usage is TRBJ2-1; D could derive from TRBD1 or TRBD2 (6 bases each). Looked up from germline, CDR1 is SGHVS and CDR2 is FNYEAQ. The V end lost 5 bases, the J end lost 3 bases, and 14 bases lay between the germline ends. This CDR3 has 15 amino acids.

The CDR3 here is CATSDWSNEQFF. The CDR3 coding sequence is TGTGCCACCAGTGATTGGAGCAATGAGCAGTTCTTC. The chain employs TRBV24-1 and TRBJ2-1; D uncertain. In germline, CDR1 is KGHDR, CDR2 SFDVKD. With 2 bases removed from V and 6 bases from J, the gap between germline ends came to 4 bases. CDR3 length equals 12 residues.

This chain links TRBV11-2 with TRBJ2-5; D is tentatively TRBD1 or TRBD2 (5 bases each). Trimming removed 5 bases at V and 9 bases at J, with 19 bases between. The germline V gene encodes CDR1 SGHAT and CDR2 FQNNGV. This CDR3 has 14 amino acids. The CDR3 region has the DNA TGTGCCAGCAGCAACACCGGGACGGCTTTGGCCCAGTACTTC. Encoded protein: CASSNTGTALAQYF. Drawing the rest from reference TRBV11-2 and TRBJ2-5, the complete variable domain is EAGVAQSPRYKIIEKRQSVAFWCNPISGHATLYWYQQILGQGPKLLIQFQNNGVVDDSQLPKDRFSAERLKGVDSTLKIQPAKLEDSAVYLCASSNTGTALAQYFGPGTRLLVL.

The V and J genes are TRBV15 and TRBJ2-1, with a possible D match to TRBD2 (6 bases). Trimming left V 0 bases short and J 7 bases short, with 13 bases between. This CDR3 contains 15 residues. Germline-derived CDR1 and CDR2 are LNHNV and YYDKDF (reference sequence). The CDR3 spells CATSRDLRGTNEQFF. In DNA form, the CDR3 reads TGTGCCACCAGCAGAGATCTTCGGGGGACTAATGAGCAGTTCTTC.

The rearrangement joins TRBV20-1 to TRBJ2-1, with 15 bases lining up with TRBD2. CDR1 is DFQATT, CDR2 SNEGSKA, per germline (reference sequence). The J segment lost 8 bases and the V segment lost 6 bases, leaving 11 bases of the junction unmatched. This CDR3 contains 16 residues. The CDR3 DNA follows: TGCAGTGCGCGGACTAGCGGGAGGGCCTTAGTTCATGAGCAGTTCTTC. Translating gives CSARTSGRALVHEQFF.

The chain has TRBV20-1 and TRBJ1-2; weak D call: TRBD1 (5 bases). This CDR3 comprises 13 residues. Germline CDR1 reads DFQATT; CDR2 reads SNEGSKA (reference sequence). V lost 5 bases and J 4 bases, leaving 14 bases between the germline ends. The CDR3: CSAPRQPSYGYTF. The DNA of the CDR3 is TGCAGTGCTCCCCGACAGCCTAGCTATGGCTACACCTTC.

This clonotype came up many times. The rearrangement links TRBV7-2 to TRBJ2-7; perhaps D is TRBD1 or TRBD2 (5 bases each). The V gene's germline CDR1 is SGHTA and CDR2 FQGNSA. The CDR3 is made up of 14 amino acids. V gave up 4 bases and J gave up 5 bases, with 15 bases separating them. CDR3 loop: CASSSRDPLDEQYF. The CDR3 DNA reads TGTGCCAGCAGCTCCCGGGACCCCCTCGACGAGCAGTACTTC.